This T cell receptor beta chain was identified during a study of blood T cell repertoires in COVID-19. Study-level information: The United States, Italy and Spain were the sources of the acute and convalescent COVID-19 samples. Sample material is recorded as cDNA or gDNA derived from T cells, B-cell-depleted T cells, or PBMCs.

Clones were read by immunoSEQ multiplex PCR, and TCRdb kept only the in-frame ones, dropping some. The sample has about 130,000 clones, roughly 87% seen once. This CDR3 contains 15 residues. V lost 8 bases, J lost 3 bases, and 17 bases lay in between. Per germline, CDR1 MDHEN and CDR2 SYDVKM. The sequencing sample was made of peripheral blood. The TCR comes from a man at least 80 years old with active or convalescent COVID-19. The chain couples TRBV28 to TRBJ1-5; maybe TRBD1 (6 bases). CDR3 residues: CASSPPGQNNQPQHF. CDR3 bases: TGTGCCAGCTCTCCGCCAGGACAGAACAATCAGCCCCAGCATTTT.